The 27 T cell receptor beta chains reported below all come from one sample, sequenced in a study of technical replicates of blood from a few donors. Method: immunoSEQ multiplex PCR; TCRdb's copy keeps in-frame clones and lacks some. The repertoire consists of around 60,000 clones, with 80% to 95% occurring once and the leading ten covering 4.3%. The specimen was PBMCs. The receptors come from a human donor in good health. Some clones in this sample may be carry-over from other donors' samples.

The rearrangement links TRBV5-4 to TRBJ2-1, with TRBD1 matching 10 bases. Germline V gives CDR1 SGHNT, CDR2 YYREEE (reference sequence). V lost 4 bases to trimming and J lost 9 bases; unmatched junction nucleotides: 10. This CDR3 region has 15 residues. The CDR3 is CASSPRDRGEGEQFF. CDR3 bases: TGTGCCAGCAGCCCCCGGGACAGGGGCGAAGGTGAGCAGTTCTTC.

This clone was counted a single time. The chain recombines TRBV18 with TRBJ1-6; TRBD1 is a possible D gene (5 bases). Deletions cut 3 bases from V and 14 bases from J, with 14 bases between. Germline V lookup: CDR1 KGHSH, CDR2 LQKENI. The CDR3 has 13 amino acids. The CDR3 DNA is TGTGCCAGCTCACCCGACAGCGTTGGCACCCTCCACTTT. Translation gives CASSPDSVGTLHF.

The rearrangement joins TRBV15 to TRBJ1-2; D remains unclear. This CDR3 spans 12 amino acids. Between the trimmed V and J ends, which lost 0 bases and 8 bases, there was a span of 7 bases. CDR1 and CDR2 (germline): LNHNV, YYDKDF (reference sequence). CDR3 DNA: TGTGCCACCAGCAGAGATCACCGGGGCTACACCTTC. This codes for CATSRDHRGYTF.

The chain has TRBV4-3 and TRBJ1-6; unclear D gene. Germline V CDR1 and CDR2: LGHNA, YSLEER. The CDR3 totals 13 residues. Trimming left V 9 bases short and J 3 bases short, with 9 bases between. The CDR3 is CASGSDYNSPLHF. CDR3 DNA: TGCGCCAGTGGTTCAGACTATAATTCACCCCTCCACTTT.

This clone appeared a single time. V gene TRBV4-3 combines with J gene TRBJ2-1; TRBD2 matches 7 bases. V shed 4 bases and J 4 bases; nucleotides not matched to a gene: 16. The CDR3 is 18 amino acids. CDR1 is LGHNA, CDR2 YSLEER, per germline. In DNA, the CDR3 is TGCGCCAGCAGCCGGGGCAGGGTTTTGAGCGGGAATTACAATGAGCAGTTCTTC. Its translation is CASSRGRVLSGNYNEQFF.

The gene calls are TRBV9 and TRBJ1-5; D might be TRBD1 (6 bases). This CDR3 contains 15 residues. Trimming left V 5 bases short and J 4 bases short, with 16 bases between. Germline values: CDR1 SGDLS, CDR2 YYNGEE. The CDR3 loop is CASSARRGQNQPQHF. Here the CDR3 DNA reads TGTGCCAGCAGTGCTCGGCGGGGGCAAAATCAGCCCCAGCATTTT.

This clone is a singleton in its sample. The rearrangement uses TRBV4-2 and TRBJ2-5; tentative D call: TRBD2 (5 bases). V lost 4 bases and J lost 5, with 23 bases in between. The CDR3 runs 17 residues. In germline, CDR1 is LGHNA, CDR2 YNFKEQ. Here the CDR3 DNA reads TGTGCCAGCAGCCGCGAAAACGGAGGTCCGGGCGCGGAGACCCAGTACTTC. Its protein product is CASSRENGGPGAETQYF.

This CDR3 is CASSYGTGGGYTF. CDR3 DNA: TGTGCCAGCAGTTACGGGACCGGAGGGGGCTACACCTTC. The chain combines TRBV6-5 with TRBJ1-2; tentatively, D is TRBD1 (5 bases). The germline V gene has CDR1 MNHEY and CDR2 SVGAGI. The V and J ends lost 2 bases and 8 bases respectively, with 12 bases between them. The CDR3 runs to 13 residues.

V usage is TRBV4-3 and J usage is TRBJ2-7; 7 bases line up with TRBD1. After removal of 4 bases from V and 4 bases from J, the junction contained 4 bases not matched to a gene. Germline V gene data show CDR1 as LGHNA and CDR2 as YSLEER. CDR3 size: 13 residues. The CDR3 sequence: CASSRDREYEQYF. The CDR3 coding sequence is TGCGCCAGCAGCCGGGACAGAGAATACGAGCAGTACTTC.

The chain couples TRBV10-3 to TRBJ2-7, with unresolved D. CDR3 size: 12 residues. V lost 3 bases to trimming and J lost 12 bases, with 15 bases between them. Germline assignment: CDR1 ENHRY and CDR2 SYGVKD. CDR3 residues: CAISEPGLVWYF. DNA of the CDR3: TGTGCCATCAGTGAACCCGGGTTAGTTTGGTACTTC.

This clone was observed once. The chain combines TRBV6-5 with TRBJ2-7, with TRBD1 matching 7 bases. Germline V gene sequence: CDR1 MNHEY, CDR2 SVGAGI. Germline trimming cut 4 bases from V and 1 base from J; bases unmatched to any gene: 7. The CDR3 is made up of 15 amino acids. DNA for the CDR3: TGTGCCAGCAGTTCTCATGGGACAGCATCCTACGAGCAGTACTTC. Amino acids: CASSSHGTASYEQYF.

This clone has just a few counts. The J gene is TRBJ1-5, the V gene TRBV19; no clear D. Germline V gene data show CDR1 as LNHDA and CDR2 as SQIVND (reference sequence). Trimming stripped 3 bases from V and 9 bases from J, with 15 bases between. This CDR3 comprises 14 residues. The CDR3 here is CASSIQVGGGPQHF. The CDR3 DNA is TGTGCCAGTAGTATCCAGGTGGGAGGTGGGCCCCAGCATTTT.

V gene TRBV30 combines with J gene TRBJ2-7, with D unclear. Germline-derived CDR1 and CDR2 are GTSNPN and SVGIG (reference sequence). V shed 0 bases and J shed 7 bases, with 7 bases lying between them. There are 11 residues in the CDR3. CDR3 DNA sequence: TGTGCCTGGAGTGTTTCCAGGGAGCAGTACTTC. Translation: CAWSVSREQYF.

For the CDR3, the DNA is TGTGCCAGCAGACTGGGACAGTATGGCTACACCTTC. Protein sequence: CASRLGQYGYTF. The chain uses TRBV2 and TRBJ1-2; the match to TRBD1 covers 7 bases. The junction had 3 bases not matched to a gene; V was cut back by 6 bases and J by 5 bases. CDR3 length: 12 amino acids. In germline, CDR1 is SNHLY, CDR2 FYNNEI.

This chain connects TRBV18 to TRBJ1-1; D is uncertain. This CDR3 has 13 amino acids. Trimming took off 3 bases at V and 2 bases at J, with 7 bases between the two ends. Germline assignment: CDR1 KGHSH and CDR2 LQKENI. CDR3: CASSPSTNTEAFF. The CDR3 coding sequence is TGTGCCAGCTCACCTTCGACAAACACTGAAGCTTTCTTT.

The CDR3 DNA is TGCGCCAGCAGCTTGGGGGGGGACTATGGCTACACCTTC. Protein product: CASSLGGDYGYTF. The chain is built from TRBV5-1 and TRBJ1-2; perhaps TRBD1 as D (5 bases). The V gene lost 0 bases and the J gene lost 3 bases, with 6 bases spanning the gap. This CDR3 is 13 amino acids long. CDR1 SGHRS and CDR2 YFSETQ come from the germline V gene.

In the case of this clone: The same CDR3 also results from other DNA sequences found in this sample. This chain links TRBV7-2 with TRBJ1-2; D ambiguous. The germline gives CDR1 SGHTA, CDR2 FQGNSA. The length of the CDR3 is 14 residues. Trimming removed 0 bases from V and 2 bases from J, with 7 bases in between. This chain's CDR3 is CASSLAPGNYGYTF. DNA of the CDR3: TGTGCCAGCAGCTTAGCGCCAGGAAACTATGGCTACACCTTC.

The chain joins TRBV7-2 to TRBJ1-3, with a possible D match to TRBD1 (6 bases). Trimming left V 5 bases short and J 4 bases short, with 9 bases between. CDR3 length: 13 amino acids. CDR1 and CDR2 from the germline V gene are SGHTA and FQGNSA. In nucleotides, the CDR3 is TGTGCCAGCAGCCCAGGGGTCGGAAACACCATATATTTT. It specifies CASSPGVGNTIYF.

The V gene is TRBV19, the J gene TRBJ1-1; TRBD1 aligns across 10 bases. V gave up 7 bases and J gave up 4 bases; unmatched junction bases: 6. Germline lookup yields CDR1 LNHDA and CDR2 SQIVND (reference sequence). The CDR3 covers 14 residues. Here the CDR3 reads CASIRTGGSTEAFF. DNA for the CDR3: TGTGCCAGTATCCGGACAGGGGGAAGCACTGAAGCTTTCTTT.

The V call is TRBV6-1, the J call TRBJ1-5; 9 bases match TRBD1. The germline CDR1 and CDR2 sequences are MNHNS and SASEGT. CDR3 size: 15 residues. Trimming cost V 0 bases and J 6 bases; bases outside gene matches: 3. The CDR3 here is CASSEAVQGAQPQHF. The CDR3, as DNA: TGTGCCAGCAGTGAAGCGGTACAGGGGGCTCAGCCCCAGCATTTT.

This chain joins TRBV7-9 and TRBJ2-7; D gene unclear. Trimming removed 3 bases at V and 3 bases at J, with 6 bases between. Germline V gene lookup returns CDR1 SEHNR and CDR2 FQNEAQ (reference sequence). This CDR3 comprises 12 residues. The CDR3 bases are TGTGCCAGCAGCTTTAGTCGCTACGAGCAGTACTTC. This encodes CASSFSRYEQYF. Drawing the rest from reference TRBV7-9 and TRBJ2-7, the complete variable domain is DTGVSQNPRHKITKRGQNVTFRCDPISEHNRLYWYRQTLGQGPEFLTYFQNEAQLEKSRLLSDRFSAERPKGSFSTLEIQRTEQGDSAMYLCASSFSRYEQYFGPGTRLTVT.

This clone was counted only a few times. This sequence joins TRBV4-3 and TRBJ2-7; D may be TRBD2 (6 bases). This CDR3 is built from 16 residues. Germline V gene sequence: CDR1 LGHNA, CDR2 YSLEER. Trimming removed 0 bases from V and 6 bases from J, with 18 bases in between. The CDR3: CASSQERTLGGAEQYF. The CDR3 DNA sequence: TGCGCCAGCAGCCAAGAACGGACCCTCGGCGGGGCCGAGCAGTACTTC.

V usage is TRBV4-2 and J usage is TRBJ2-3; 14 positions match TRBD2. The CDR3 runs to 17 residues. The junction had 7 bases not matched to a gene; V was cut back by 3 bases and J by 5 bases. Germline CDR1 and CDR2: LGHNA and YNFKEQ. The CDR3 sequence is CASSQPTSGGARDTQYF. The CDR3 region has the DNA TGTGCCAGCAGCCAGCCGACTAGCGGGGGGGCGAGAGATACGCAGTATTTT.

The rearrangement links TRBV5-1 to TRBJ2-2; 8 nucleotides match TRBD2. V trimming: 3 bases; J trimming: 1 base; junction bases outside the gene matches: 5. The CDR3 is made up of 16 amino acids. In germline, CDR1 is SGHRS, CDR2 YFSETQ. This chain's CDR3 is CASSYLAGLNTGELFF. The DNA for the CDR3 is TGCGCCAGCAGCTACTTAGCGGGATTGAACACCGGGGAGCTGTTTTTT. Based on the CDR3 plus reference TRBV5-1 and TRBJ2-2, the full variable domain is KAGVTQTPRYLIKTRGQQVTLSCSPISGHRSVSWYQQTPGQGLQFLFEYFSETQRNKGNFPGRFSGRQFSNSRSEMNVSTLELGDSALYLCASSYLAGLNTGELFFGEGSRLTVL.

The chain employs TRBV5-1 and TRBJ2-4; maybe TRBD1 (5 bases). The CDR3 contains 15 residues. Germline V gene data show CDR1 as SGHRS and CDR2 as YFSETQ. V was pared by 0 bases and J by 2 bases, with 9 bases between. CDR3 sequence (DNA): TGCGCCAGCAGCTTGGCCGCAGGGTCCAAAAACATTCAGTACTTC. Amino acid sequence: CASSLAAGSKNIQYF. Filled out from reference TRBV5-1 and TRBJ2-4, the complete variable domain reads KAGVTQTPRYLIKTRGQQVTLSCSPISGHRSVSWYQQTPGQGLQFLFEYFSETQRNKGNFPGRFSGRQFSNSRSEMNVSTLELGDSALYLCASSLAAGSKNIQYFGAGTRLSVL.

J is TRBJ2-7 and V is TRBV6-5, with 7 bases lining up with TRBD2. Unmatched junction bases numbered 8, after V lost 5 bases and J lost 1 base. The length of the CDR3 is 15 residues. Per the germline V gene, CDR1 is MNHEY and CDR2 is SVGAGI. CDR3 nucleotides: TGTGCCAGCAGTAACGAGGGACTATCTTCCTACGAGCAGTACTTC. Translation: CASSNEGLSSYEQYF.

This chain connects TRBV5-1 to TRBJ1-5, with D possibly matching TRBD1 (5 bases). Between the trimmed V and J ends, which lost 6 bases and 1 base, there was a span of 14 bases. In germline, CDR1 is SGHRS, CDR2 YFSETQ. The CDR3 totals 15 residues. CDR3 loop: CASTLSGDSNQPQHF. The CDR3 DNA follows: TGCGCCAGCACCCTGTCGGGGGACAGCAATCAGCCCCAGCATTTT.